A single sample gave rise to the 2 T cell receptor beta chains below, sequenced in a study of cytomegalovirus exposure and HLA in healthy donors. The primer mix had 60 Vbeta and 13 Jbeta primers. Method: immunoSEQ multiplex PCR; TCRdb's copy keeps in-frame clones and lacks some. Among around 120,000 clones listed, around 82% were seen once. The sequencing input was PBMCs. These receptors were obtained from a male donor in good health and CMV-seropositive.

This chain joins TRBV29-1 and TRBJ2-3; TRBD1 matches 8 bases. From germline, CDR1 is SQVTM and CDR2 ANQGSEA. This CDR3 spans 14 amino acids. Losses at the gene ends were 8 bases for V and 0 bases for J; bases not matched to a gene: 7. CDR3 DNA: TGCAGCTCCCCCGGGACAGGTAGCACAGATACGCAGTATTTT. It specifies CSSPGTGSTDTQYF.

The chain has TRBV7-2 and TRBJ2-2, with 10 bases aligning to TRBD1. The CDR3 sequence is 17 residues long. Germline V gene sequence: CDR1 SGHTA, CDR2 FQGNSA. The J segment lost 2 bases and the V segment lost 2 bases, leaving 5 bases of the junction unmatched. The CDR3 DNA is TGTGCCAGCAGCTTACTCCGGACAGGGGGAAACACCGGGGAGCTGTTTTTT. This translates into CASSLLRTGGNTGELFF.